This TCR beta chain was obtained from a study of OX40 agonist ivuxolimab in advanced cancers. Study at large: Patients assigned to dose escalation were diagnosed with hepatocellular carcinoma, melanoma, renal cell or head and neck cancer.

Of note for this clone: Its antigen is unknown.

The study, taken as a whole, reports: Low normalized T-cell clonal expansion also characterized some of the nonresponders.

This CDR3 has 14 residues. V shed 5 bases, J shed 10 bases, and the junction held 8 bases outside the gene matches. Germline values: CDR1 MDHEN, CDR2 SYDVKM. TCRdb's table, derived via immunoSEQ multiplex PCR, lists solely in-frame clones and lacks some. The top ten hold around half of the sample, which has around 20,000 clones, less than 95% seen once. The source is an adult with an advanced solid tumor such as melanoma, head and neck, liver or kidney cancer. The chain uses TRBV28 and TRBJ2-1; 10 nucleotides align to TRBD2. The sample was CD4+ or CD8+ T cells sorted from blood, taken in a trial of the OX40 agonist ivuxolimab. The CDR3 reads CASSSLAGVFEQFF. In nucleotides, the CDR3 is TGTGCCAGCAGTAGCCTAGCGGGAGTTTTCGAGCAGTTCTTC.